The T cell receptor (beta chain) described here comes from a study of patients and donors after allogeneic stem cell transplantation. This clonotype was detected only a few times. Each CDR3 protein is one row after TCRdb ran MiXCR on the RT-PCR reads. The sample shows approximately 27,000 distinct CDR3 sequences, around 7.4% of them seen only once. CDR3 length equals 14 residues. V trimming: 6 bases; J trimming: 1 base; junction bases outside the gene matches: 0. CDR1 is ENHRY, CDR2 SYGVKD, per germline. This TCR was sampled from a human donor who was either an allogeneic HSCT recipient or a stem cell or donor lymphocyte infusion donor (not recorded which). It is not recorded whose cells these are; they may come from a transplant donor. J is TRBJ1-4 and V is TRBV10-3, with TRBD1 matching over 9 bases. Material: blood, either unsorted or a sorted T cell fraction (not recorded which). CDR3 nucleotides: TGTGCCATCAGGGGACAGGGAACTAATGAAAAACTGTTTTTT. The encoded protein is CAIRGQGTNEKLFF.